This TCR beta chain was retrieved from a study of cytomegalovirus exposure and HLA in healthy donors. With regard to this clone: Its antigen is currently unknown.

The V gene's germline CDR1 is WNHNN and CDR2 SYGVQD (reference sequence). The V gene lost 3 bases and the J gene lost 2 bases, with 9 bases spanning the gap. CDR3 length: 14 amino acids. Overall study findings and caveats: Common viral pathogens were later found to be apparently linked to several of the most significant clusters. The sole available immune exposure information was CMV serostatus.

The PCR made use of 60 Vbeta and 13 Jbeta primers. The authors' processing: About 12 million shared chains were among the roughly 78 million unique TCR beta chains that a later analysis counted. TCRdb's table, derived via immunoSEQ multiplex PCR, lists solely in-frame clones and lacks some. The DNA was the basis for D and trimming; V, J and clone size are from that table. Of 70,000 to 100,000 clones in the sample, just under 70% were seen once. Input material: PBMCs. The chain couples TRBV10-1 to TRBJ2-3, with D uncertain. The sequence derives from a man in his fifties or sixties in good health and CMV-seronegative. CDR3 in DNA: TGCGCCAGCAGTGATTGGCAGTTCACAGATACGCAGTATTTT. It specifies CASSDWQFTDTQYF.